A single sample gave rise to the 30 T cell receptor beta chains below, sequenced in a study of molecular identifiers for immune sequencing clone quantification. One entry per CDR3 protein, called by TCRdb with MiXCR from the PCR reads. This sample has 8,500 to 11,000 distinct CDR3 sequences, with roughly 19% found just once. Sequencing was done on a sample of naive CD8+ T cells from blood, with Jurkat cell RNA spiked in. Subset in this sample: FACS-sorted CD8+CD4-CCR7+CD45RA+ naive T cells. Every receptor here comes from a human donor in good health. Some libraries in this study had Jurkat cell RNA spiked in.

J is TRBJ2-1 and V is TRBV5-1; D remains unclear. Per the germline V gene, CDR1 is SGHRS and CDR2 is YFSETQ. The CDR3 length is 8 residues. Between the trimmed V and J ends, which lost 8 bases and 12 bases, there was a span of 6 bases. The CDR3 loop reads CARGGQFF. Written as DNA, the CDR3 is TGCGCCAGGGGCGGGCAGTTCTTC. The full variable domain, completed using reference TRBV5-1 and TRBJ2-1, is KAGVTQTPRYLIKTRGQQVTLSCSPISGHRSVSWYQQTPGQGLQFLFEYFSETQRNKGNFPGRFSGRQFSNSRSEMNVSTLELGDSALYLCARGGQFFGPGTRLTVL.

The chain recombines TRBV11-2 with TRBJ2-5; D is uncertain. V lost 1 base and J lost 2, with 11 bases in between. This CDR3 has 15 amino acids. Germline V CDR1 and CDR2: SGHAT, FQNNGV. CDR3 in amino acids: CASSLGPLAQETQYF. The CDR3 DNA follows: TGTGCCAGCAGCTTAGGGCCCTTGGCACAAGAGACCCAGTACTTC.

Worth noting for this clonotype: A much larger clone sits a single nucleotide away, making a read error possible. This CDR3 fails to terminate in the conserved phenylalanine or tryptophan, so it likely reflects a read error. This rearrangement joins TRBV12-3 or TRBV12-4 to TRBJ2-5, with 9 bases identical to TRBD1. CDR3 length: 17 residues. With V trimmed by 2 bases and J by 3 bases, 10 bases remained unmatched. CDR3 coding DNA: TGTGCCAGCAGTTTACTTCAAGGACAGGGGAGGGAAGAGACCCAGTACTCC. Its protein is CASSLLQGQGREETQYS.

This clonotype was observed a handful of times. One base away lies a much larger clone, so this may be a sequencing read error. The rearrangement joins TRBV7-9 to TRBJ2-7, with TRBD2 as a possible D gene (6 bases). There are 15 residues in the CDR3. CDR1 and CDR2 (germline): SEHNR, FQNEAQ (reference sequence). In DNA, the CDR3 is TGTGCCAGCAGCTTAGCGGTAGCGGCCCCCTACGAGCAGCACTTC. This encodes CASSLAVAAPYEQHF.

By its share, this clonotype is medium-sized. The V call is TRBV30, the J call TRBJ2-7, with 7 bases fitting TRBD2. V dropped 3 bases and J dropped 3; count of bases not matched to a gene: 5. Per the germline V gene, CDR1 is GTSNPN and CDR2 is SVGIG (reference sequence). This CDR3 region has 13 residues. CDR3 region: CAWRGSGIYEQYF. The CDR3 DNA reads TGTGCCTGGAGGGGGAGCGGGATCTACGAGCAGTACTTC. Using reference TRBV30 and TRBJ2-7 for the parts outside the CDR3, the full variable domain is SQTIHQWPATLVQPVGSPLSLECTVEGTSNPNLYWYRQAAGRGLQLLFYSVGIGQISSEVPQNLSASRPQDRQFILSSKKLLLSDSGFYLCAWRGSGIYEQYFGPGTRLTVT.

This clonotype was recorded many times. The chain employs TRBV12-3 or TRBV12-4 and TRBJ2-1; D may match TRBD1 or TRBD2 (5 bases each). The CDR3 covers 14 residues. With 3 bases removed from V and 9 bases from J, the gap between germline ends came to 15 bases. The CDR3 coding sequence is TGTGCCAGCAGTTTGGGGACCGCCCTGGGTGAGCAGTTCTTC. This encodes CASSLGTALGEQFF.

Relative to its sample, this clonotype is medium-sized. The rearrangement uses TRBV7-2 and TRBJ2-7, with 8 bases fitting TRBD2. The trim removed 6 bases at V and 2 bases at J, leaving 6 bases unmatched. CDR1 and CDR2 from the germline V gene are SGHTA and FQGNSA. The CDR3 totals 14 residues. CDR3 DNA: TGTGCCAGCAGTACTAGCGGTATGACCTACGAGCAGTACTTC. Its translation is CASSTSGMTYEQYF.

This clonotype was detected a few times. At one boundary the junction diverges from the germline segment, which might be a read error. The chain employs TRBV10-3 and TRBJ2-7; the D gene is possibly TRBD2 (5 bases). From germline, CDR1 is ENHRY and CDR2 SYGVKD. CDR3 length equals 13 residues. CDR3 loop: CAVSSASSYEQYF. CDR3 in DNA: TGTGCCGTCAGTAGCGCTAGCTCCTACGAGCAGTACTTC.

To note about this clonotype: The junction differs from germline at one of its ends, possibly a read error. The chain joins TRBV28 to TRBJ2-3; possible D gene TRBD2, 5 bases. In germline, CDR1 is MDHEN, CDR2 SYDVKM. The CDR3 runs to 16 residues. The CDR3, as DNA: TGTGCTAGCAGTTTTGGGAGTCCCAGCGGTACAGATACGCAGTGTTTT. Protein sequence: CASSFGSPSGTDTQCF.

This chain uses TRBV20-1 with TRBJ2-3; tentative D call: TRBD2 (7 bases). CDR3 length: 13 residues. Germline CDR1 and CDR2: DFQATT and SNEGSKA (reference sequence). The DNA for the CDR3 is TGCAGGGGAGGGGGGGGGGGGCCAGATACGCAGTATTTT. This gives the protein CRGGGGGPDTQYF.

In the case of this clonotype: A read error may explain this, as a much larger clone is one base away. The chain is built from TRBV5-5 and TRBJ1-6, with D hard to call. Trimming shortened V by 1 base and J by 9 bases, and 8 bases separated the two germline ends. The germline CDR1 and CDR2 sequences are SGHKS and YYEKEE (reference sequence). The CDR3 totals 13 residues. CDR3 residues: CASSLPESSPLHF. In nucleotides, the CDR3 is TGTGCCAGCAGCTTGCCAGAGAGTTCACCCCTCCACTTT.

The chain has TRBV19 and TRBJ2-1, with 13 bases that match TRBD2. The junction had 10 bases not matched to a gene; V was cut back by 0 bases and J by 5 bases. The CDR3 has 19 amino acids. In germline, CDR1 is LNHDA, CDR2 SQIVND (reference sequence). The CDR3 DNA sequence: TGTGCCAGTAGTATAGATCGAGGGACTAGCGGGATCCAAAACAATGAGCAGTTCTTC. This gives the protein CASSIDRGTSGIQNNEQFF.

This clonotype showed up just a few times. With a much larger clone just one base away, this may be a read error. The CDR3 loop is CASTNSDIYERYF. CDR3 coding DNA: TGTGCCAGCACTAACTCTGACATTTACGAGCGGTACTTC. The genes are TRBV6-1 and TRBJ2-7, with no clear D. CDR3 length equals 13 residues. The V gene's germline CDR1 is MNHNS and CDR2 SASEGT.

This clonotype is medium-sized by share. CDR3 nucleotides: TGCAGCGTTGAGTCTGGACTCGTAGGTCCAGGTGAGCAGTTCTTC. Its translation: CSVESGLVGPGEQFF. The V call is TRBV29-1, the J call TRBJ2-1, with TRBD2 as a possible D gene (5 bases). Germline V CDR1 and CDR2: SQVTM, ANQGSEA. This CDR3 comprises 15 residues. The V gene lost 3 bases and the J gene lost 9 bases, with 21 bases spanning the gap.

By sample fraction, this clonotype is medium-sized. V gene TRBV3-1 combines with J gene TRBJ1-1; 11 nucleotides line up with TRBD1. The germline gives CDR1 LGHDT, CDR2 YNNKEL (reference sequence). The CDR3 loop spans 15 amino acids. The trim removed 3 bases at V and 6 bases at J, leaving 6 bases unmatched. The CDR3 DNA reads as TGTGCCAGCAGCCATGGACAGGGGGCATATTCTGAAGCTTTCTTT. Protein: CASSHGQGAYSEAFF.

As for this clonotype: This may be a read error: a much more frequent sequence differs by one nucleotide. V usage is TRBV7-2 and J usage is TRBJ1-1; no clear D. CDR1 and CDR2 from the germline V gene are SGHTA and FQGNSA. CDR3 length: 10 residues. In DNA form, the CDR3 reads TGTGCCAGCACCTACACTGAAGTTTTCTTT. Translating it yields CASTYTEVFF.

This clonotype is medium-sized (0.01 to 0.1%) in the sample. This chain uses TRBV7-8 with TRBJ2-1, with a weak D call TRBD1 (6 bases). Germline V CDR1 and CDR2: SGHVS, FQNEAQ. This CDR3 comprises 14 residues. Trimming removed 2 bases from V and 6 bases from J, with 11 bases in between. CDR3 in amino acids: CASSLLLGGNEQFF. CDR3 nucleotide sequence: TGTGCCAGCAGCTTATTACTAGGGGGCAATGAGCAGTTCTTC.

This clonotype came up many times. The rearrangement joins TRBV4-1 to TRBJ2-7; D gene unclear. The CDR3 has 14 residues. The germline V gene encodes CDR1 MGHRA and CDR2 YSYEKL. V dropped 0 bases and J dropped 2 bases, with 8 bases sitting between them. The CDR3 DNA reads TGCGCCAGCAGCCAAGAGGCCAGGACCTACGAGCAGTACTTC. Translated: CASSQEARTYEQYF.

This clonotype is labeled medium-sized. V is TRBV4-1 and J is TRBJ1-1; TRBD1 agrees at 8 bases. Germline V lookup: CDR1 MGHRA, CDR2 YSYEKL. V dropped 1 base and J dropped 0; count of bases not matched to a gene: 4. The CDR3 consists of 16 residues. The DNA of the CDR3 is TGCGCCAGCAGCCAAGGGACAGGGAGACTGAACACTGAAGCTTTCTTT. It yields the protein CASSQGTGRLNTEAFF.

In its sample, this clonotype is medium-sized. The CDR3 loop reads CASSVRDSHFSGANVLTF. The CDR3 bases are TGTGCCAGCAGTGTAAGGGACAGCCATTTCTCTGGGGCCAACGTCCTGACTTTC. The V gene is TRBV25-1, the J gene TRBJ2-6, with 7 bases identical to TRBD1. With 4 bases clipped from V and 0 bases from J, the junction kept 9 bases outside the gene matches. Germline lookup yields CDR1 MGHDK and CDR2 SYGVNS. This CDR3 region has 18 residues.

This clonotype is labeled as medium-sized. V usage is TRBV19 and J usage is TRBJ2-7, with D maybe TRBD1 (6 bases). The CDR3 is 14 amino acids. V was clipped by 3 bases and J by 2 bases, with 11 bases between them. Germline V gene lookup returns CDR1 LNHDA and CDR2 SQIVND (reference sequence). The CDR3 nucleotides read TGTGCCAGTAGTATGTCAGGGGACACCTACGAGCAGTACTTC. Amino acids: CASSMSGDTYEQYF.

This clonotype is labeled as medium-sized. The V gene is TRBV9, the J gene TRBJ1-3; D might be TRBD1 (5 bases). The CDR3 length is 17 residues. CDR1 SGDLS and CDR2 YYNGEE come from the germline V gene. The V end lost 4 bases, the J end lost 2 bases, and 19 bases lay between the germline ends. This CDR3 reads CASSIMVGGYPGNTIYF. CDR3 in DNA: TGTGCCAGCAGCATCATGGTTGGGGGGTATCCTGGAAACACCATATATTTT.

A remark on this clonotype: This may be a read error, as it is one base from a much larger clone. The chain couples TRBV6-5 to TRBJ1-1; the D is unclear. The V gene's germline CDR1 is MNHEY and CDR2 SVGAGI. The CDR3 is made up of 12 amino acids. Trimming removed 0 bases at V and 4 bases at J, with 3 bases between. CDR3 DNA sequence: TGTGCCAGCAGTTACTCGAGCACTGAAGCTTTCTTT. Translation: CASSYSSTEAFF.

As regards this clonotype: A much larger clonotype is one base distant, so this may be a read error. In DNA, the CDR3 is TGTGCCACCAGTGAGGGGGTGGACGAGCAGTACGTC. Its protein is CATSEGVDEQYV. V and J are TRBV24-1 and TRBJ2-7; D is perhaps TRBD1 or TRBD2 (5 bases each). Trimming took off 4 bases at V and 5 bases at J, with 8 bases between the two ends. From germline, CDR1 is KGHDR and CDR2 SFDVKD. CDR3 size: 12 residues.

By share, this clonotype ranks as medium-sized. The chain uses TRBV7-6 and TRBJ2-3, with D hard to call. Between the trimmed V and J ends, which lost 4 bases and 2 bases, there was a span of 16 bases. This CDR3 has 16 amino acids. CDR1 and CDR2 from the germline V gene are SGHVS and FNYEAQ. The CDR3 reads CASSSIISEATDTQYF. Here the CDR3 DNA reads TGTGCCAGCAGCTCCATAATATCAGAGGCCACAGATACGCAGTATTTT.

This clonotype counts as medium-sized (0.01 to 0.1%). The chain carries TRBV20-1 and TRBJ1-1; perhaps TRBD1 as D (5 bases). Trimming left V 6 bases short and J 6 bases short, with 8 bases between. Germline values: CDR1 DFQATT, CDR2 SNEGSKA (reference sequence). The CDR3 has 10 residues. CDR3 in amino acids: CSAGTAEAFF. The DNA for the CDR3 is TGCAGTGCAGGGACCGCTGAAGCTTTCTTT.

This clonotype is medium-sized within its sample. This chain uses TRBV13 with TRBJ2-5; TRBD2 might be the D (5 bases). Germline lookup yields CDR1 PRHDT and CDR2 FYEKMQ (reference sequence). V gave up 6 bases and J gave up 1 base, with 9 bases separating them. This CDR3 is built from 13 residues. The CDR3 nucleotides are TGTGCCAGCAGTTTACGGGGCCAAGAGACCCAGTACTTC. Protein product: CASSLRGQETQYF.

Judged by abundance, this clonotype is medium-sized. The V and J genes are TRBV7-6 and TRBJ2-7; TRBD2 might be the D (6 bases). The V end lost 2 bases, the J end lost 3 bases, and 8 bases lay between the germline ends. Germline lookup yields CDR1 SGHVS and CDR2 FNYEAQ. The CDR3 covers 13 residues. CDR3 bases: TGTGCCAGCAGCTTAAACGGGGGCTACGAGCAGTACTTC. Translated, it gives CASSLNGGYEQYF. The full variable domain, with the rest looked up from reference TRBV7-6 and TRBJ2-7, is GAGVSQSPRYKVTKRGQDVALRCDPISGHVSLYWYRQALGQGPEFLTYFNYEAQQDKSGLPNDRFSAERPEGSISTLTIQRTEQRDSAMYRCASSLNGGYEQYFGPGTRLTVT.

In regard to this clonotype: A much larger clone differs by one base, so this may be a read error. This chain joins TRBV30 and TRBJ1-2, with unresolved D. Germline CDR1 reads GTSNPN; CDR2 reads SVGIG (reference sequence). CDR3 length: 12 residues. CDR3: CAWSSMSHGYAF. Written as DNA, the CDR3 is TGTGCCTGGAGTTCCATGTCCCATGGCTACGCCTTC.

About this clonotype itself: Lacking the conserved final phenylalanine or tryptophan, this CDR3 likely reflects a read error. This CDR3 reads CASSLGLAGEQFL. CDR3 sequence (DNA): TGTGCCAGCAGCTTGGGACTGGCGGGGGAGCAGTTCCTC. V usage is TRBV5-3 and J usage is TRBJ2-1; D perhaps matches TRBD2 (6 bases). TRBV5-3 is filed as an ORF, its function uncertain. CDR3 size: 13 residues.